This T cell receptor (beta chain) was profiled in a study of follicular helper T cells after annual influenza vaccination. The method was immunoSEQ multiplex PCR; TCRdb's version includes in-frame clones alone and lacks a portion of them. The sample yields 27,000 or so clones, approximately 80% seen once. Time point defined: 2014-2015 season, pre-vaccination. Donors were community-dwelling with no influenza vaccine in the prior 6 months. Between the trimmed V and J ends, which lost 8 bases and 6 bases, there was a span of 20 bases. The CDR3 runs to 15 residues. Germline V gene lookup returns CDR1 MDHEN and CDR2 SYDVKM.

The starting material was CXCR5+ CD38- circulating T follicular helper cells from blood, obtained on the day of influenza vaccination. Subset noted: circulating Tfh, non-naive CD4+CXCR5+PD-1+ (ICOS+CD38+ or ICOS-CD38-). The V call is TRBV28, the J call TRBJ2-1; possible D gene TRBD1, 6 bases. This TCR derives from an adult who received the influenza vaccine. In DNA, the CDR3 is TGTGCCAGCCCCCCAGGGACCGGGACACCCAATGAGCAGTTCTTC. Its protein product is CASPPGTGTPNEQFF.